The T cell receptor (beta chain) under discussion was sequenced for a study of blood T cell repertoires in COVID-19. As for the study in general: Donors in the United States, Italy and Spain gave samples during acute or convalescent COVID-19. PBMCs, B-cell-depleted T cells, or T cells provided the cDNA or gDNA that made up the material.

Original processing notes: The authors estimated nucleated cell counts from reference gene primer amplification. The protocol was immunoSEQ multiplex PCR, while the TCRdb copy is restricted to in-frame clones and leaves out a portion. V and J calls and clone size are those listed in that table; D and trimming were worked out from the DNA. This table has about 360,000 clones, approximately 86% appearing once. The CDR3 runs to 17 residues. V dropped 7 bases and J dropped 4; count of bases not matched to a gene: 8. From germline, CDR1 is MNHEY and CDR2 SMNVEV (reference sequence). This clonotype originated in a human donor in a cohort sampled during active COVID-19. The rearrangement links TRBV27 to TRBJ1-6; 12 bases match TRBD1. The sample was peripheral blood. CDR3 DNA sequence: TGTGCCAGCACAGGGACAGGGGGCGAGGGGTATAATTCACCCCTCCACTTT. This encodes CASTGTGGEGYNSPLHF.